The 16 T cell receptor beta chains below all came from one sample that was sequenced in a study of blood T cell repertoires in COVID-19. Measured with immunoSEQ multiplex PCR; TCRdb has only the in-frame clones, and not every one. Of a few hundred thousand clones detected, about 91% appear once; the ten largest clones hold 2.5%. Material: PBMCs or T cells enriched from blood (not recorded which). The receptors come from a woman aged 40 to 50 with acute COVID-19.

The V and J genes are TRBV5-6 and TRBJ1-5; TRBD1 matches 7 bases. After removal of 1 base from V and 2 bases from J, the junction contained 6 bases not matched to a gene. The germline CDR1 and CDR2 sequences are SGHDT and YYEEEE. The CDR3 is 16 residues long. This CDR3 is CASSLYRGSGNQPQHF. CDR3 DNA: TGTGCCAGCAGCTTGTACAGGGGAAGTGGCAATCAGCCCCAGCATTTT.

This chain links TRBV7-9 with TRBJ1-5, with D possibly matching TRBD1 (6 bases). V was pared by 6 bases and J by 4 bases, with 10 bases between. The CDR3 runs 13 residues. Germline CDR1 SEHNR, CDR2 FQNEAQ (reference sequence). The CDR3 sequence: CASSTTGNQPQHF. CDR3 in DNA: TGTGCCAGCAGTACCACAGGGAATCAGCCCCAGCATTTT.

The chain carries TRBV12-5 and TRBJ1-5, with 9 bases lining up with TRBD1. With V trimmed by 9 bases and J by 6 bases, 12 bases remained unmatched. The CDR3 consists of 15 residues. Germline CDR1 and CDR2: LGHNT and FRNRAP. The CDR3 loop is CARGWDREDGQPQHF. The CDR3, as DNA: TGTGCTAGGGGCTGGGACAGGGAGGACGGTCAGCCCCAGCATTTT.

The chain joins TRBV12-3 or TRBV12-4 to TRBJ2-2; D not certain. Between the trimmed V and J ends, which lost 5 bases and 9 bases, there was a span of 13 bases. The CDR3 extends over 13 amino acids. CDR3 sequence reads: CASSPVGGWELFF. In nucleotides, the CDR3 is TGTGCCAGCAGTCCTGTTGGTGGCTGGGAGCTGTTTTTT.

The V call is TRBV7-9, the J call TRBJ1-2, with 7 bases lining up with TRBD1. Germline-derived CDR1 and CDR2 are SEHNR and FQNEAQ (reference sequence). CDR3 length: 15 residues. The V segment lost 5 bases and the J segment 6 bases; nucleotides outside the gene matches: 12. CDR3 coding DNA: TGTGCCAGCAGCCGCCAGTCTGACAGGGCGGATGGCTACACCTTC. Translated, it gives CASSRQSDRADGYTF.

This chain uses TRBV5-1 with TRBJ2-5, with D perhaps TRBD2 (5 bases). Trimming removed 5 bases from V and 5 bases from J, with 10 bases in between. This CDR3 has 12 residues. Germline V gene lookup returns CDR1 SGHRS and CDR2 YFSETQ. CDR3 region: CASSQDLETQYF. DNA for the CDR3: TGCGCCAGCAGTCAGGACTTGGAGACCCAGTACTTC.

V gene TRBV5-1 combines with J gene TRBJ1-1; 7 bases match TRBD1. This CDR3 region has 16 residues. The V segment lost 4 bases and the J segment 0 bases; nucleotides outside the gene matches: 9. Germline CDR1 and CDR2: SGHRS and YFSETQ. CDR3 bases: TGCGCCAGCAGCCCGACAGGGATTGGGGTGAACACTGAAGCTTTCTTT. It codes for CASSPTGIGVNTEAFF.

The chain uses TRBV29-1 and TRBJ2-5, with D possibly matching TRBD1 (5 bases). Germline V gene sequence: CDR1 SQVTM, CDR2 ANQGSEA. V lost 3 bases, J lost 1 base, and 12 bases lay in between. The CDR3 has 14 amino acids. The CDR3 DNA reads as TGCAGCGTTGAGGCCAACCAGGGCCAAGAGACCCAGTACTTC. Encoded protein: CSVEANQGQETQYF. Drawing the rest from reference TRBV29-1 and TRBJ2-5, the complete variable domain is SAVISQKPSRDICQRGTSLTIQCQVDSQVTMMFWYRQQPGQSLTLIATANQGSEATYESGFVIDKFPISRPNLTFSTLTVSNMSPEDSSIYLCSVEANQGQETQYFGPGTRLLVL.

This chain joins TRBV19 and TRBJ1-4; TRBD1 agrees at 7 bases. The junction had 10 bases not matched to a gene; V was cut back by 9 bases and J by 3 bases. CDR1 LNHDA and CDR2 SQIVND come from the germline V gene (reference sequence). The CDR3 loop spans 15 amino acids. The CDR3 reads CASGTSGQPNEKLFF. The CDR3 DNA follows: TGTGCCAGCGGAACGTCGGGACAGCCTAATGAAAAACTGTTTTTT. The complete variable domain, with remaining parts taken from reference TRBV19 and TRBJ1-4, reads DGGITQSPKYLFRKEGQNVTLSCEQNLNHDAMYWYRQDPGQGLRLIYYSQIVNDFQKGDIAEGYSVSREKKESFPLTVTSAQKNPTAFYLCASGTSGQPNEKLFFGSGTQLSVL.

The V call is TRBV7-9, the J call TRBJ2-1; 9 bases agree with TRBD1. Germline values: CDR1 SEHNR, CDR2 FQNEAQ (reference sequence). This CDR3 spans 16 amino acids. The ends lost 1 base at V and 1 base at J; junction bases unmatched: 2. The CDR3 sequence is CASSLGQGESYNEQFF. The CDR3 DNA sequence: TGTGCCAGCAGCTTAGGACAGGGGGAATCCTACAATGAGCAGTTCTTC.

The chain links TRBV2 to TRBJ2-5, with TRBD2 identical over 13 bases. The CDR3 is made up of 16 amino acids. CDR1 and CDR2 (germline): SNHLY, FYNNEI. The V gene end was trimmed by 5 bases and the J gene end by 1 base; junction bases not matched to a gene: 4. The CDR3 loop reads CASSSTSGGAQETQYF. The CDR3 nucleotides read TGTGCCAGCAGTTCAACTAGCGGGGGGGCCCAAGAGACCCAGTACTTC.

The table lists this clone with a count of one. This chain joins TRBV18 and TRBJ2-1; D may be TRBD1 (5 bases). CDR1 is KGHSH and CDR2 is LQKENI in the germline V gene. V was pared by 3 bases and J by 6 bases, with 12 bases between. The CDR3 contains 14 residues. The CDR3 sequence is CASSPYRLGNEQFF. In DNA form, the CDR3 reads TGTGCCAGCTCACCCTACAGGCTCGGCAATGAGCAGTTCTTC.

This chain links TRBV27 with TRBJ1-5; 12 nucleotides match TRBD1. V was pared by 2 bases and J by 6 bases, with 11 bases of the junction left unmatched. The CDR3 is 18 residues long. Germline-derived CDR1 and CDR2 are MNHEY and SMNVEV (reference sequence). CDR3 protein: CASSLMGTGGSLSQPQHF. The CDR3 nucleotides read TGTGCCAGCAGTTTAATGGGGACAGGGGGCTCTTTGAGTCAGCCCCAGCATTTT.

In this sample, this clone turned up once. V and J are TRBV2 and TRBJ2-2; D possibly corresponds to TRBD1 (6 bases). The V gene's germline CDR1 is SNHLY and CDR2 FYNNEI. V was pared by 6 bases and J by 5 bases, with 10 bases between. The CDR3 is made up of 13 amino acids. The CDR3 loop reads CASSVQGTGELFF. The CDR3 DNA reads TGTGCCAGCAGCGTACAGGGAACCGGGGAGCTGTTTTTT.

The CDR3 is CASSERGRGETQYF. DNA of the CDR3: TGTGCCAGCAGTGAAAGGGGCAGGGGAGAGACCCAGTACTTC. The chain combines TRBV6-1 with TRBJ2-5; D possibly corresponds to TRBD1 (6 bases). V lost 2 bases and J 4 bases, leaving 11 bases between the germline ends. This CDR3 has 14 residues. CDR1 and CDR2 (germline): MNHNS, SASEGT.

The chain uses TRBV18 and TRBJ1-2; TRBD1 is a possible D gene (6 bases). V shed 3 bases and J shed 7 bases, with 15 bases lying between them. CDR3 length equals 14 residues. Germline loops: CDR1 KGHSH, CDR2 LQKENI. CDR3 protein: CASSPWQGNIGYTF. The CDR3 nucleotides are TGTGCCAGCTCACCCTGGCAGGGGAATATTGGCTACACCTTC.